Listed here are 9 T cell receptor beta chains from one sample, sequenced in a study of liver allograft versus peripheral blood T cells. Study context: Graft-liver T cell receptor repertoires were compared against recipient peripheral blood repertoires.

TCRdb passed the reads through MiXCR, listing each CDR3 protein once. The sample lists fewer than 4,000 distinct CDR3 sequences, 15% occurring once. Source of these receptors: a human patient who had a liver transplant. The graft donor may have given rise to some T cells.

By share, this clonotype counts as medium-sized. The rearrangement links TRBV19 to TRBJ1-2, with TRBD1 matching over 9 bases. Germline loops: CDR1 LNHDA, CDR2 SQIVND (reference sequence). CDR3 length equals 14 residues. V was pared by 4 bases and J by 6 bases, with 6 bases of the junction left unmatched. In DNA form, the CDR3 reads TGTGCCAGTAGTAAGGGACAGGGAGATCATGGCTACACCTTC. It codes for CASSKGQGDHGYTF.

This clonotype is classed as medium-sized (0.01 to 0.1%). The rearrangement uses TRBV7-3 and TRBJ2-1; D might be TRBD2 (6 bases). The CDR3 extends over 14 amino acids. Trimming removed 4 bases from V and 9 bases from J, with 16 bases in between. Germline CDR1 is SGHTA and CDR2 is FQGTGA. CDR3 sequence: CASSSLGGAGEQFF. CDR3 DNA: TGTGCCAGCAGCTCCCTAGGCGGGGCCGGTGAGCAGTTCTTC.

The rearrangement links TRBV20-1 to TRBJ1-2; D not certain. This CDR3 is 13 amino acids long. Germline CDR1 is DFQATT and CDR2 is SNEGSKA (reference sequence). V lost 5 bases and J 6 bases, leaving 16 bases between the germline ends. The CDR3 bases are TGCAGTGCTCCCCAGAGTATTATGAATGGCTACACCTTC. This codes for CSAPQSIMNGYTF.

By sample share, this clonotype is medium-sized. The CDR3 DNA sequence: TGTGCCAGCACCTCGCGGGGGACAGGACTCGATGAGCAGTTCTTC. The encoded protein is CASTSRGTGLDEQFF. V gene TRBV6-1 combines with J gene TRBJ2-1, with D possibly matching TRBD1 (8 bases). Looked up from germline, CDR1 is MNHNS and CDR2 is SASEGT. The CDR3 spans 15 residues. Trimming shortened V by 7 bases and J by 8 bases, and 21 bases separated the two germline ends.

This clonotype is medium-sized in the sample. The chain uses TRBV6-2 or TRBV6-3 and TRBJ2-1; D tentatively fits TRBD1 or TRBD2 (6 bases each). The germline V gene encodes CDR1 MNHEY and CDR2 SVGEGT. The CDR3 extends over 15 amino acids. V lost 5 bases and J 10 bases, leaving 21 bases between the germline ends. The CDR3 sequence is CASSRGTGGVREQFF. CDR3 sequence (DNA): TGTGCCAGCAGTAGGGGGACTGGCGGGGTGAGAGAGCAGTTCTTC.

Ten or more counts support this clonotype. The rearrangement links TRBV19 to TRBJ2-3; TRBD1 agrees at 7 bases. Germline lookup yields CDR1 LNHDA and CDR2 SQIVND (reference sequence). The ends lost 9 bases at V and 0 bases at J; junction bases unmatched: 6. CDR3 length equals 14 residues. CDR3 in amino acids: CASRDSLSTDTQYF. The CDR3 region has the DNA TGTGCCAGCCGGGACAGCCTAAGCACAGATACGCAGTATTTT.

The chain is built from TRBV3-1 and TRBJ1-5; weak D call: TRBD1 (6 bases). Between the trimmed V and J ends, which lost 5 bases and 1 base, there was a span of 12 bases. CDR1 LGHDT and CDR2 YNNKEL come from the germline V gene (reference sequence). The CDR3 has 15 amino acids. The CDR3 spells CASSSRGSSNQPQHF. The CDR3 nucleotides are TGTGCCAGCAGCTCCAGGGGCTCGAGCAATCAGCCCCAGCATTTT.

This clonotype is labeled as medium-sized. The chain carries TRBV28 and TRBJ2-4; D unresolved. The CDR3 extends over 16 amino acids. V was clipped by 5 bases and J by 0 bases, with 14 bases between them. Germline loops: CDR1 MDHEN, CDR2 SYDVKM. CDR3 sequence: CASSPQILGAKNIQYF. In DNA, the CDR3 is TGTGCCAGCAGTCCTCAAATCTTGGGAGCCAAAAACATTCAGTACTTC.

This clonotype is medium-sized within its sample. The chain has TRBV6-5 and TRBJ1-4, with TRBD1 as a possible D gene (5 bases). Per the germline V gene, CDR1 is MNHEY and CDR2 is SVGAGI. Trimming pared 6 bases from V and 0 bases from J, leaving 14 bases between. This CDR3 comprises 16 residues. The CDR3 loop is CASSGTDKATNEKLFF. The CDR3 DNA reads TGTGCCAGCAGCGGGACGGATAAAGCAACTAATGAAAAACTGTTTTTT.